This note documents a single T cell receptor beta chain sequence. This entry comes from a study of blood T cell repertoires in COVID-19. Trimming cost V 2 bases and J 3 bases; bases outside gene matches: 2. The germline CDR1 and CDR2 sequences are LGHNA and YNFKEQ. There are 16 residues in the CDR3. Using immunoSEQ multiplex PCR, the repertoire was profiled, and TCRdb retains in-frame clones only, with some absent. Here the sample spans approximately 74,000 clones, almost 80% being singletons. The V and J genes are TRBV4-2 and TRBJ2-2; 11 bases align to TRBD2. The sequencing sample was made of peripheral blood. This clonotype was sampled from a man in his sixties with acute or convalescent COVID-19. CDR3 DNA: TGTGCCAGCAGCCAATCTAGCGGGGGGCACACCGGGGAGCTGTTTTTT. Translation: CASSQSSGGHTGELFF.